The rows below give T cell receptor beta chains drawn from one sample of a study of PD-L1 blockade in urothelial cancer. TCRdb's copy holds only in-frame clones and misses some; the assay was immunoSEQ multiplex PCR. Of 100,000 to 150,000 clones listed, about 82% are singletons. The material sequenced was PBMCs, taken around atezolizumab (anti-PD-L1) treatment. These receptors all stem from a man in his forties or fifties with urothelial cancer. Each CDR3 is given with its conserved first and last residue. A D gene is named only where the DNA matches it firmly. Clone sizes are given selectively: once, few, many, or a class where the clone is expanded.

14 TRBJ1-5 - TRBD1 TRBV5-8 TGTGCCAGCAGCTTACAGGGGGCCAGTCAGCCCCAGCATTTT CASSLQGASQPQHF
15 TRBJ2-1 few - TRBV25-1 TGTGCCAGCAGTGATAGTGAGACTATTTACAATGAGCAGTTCTTC CASSDSETIYNEQFF
14 TRBJ1-2 - - TRBV6-4 TGTGCCAGCAGTGAATTTAGAGGAAACTATGGCTACACCTTC CASSEFRGNYGYTF
16 TRBJ2-1 few - TRBV5-1 TGCGCCAGCAGCTTGGGAGTGACAGGACCCTACAATGAGCAGTTCTTC CASSLGVTGPYNEQFF
16 TRBJ2-1 - TRBD2 TRBV28 TGTGCCAGCAGCAGACTAGCGGGAGGGCCGAGTAATGAGCAGTTCTTC CASSRLAGGPSNEQFF
15 TRBJ2-2 once - TRBV27 TGTGCCAGCAGCCCCAGAGGATGGCCCACCGGGGAGCTGTTTTTT CASSPRGWPTGELFF
15 TRBJ2-7 - TRBD2 TRBV7-2 TGTGCCAGCAGCTTAGGGACTAGCGGGCCCAGCGAGCAGTACTTC CASSLGTSGPSEQYF
15 TRBJ2-5 - TRBD1 TRBV5-6 TGTGCCAGCAGCTCGTCCGGGACAGGGGTTGGGACCCAGTACTTC CASSSSGTGVGTQYF
15 TRBJ2-3 - - TRBV9 TGTGCCAGCAGCGTAGAAGGGGTGGGTACAGATACGCAGTATTTT CASSVEGVGTDTQYF
14 TRBJ1-6 - - TRBV28 TGTGCCAGCAGTTTAATCGGGGGTGATTCACCCCTCCACTTT CASSLIGGDSPLHF
18 TRBJ2-7 - - TRBV30 TGTGCCTGGAGTGTTCCACCTAAGGGGGACTACTATCCTTACGAGCAGTACTTC CAWSVPPKGDYYPYEQYF
13 TRBJ2-3 - TRBD1 TRBV5-6 TGTGCCAGCAGCTTGGACGAGGGGGCGGCGCAGTATTTT CASSLDEGAAQYF
18 TRBJ2-6 - TRBD1 TRBV14 TGTGCCAGCAGCCGGAGGACAGGGGATAACTCTGGGGCCAACGTCCTGACTTTC CASSRRTGDNSGANVLTF
15 TRBJ2-1 few - TRBV25-1 TGTGCCAGCAGCGTTCGGGAGAGGACCTACAATGAGCAGTTCTTC CASSVRERTYNEQFF
15 TRBJ2-5 - - TRBV6-5 TGTGCCAGCAGTTACATGGAGTTCGCTAAGAAGACCCAGTACTTC CASSYMEFAKKTQYF
14 TRBJ2-1 - TRBD2 TRBV10-3 TGTGCCATCAGTGATAGCGGGGGCACCAATGAGCAGTTCTTC CAISDSGGTNEQFF
17 TRBJ2-1 - TRBD2 TRBV7-3 TGTGCCAGCAGCCCAAAACCCCGCCTAGCGGGAGGCAATGAGCAGTTCTTC CASSPKPRLAGGNEQFF
16 TRBJ2-1 - TRBD2 TRBV6-5 TGTGCCAGCAGTTACTTTTTAGCGGGAGGCCACAATGAGCAGTTCTTC CASSYFLAGGHNEQFF
15 TRBJ2-2 - TRBD2 TRBV30 TGTGCCTGGAGGACTAGCGGGAGGGACACCGGGGAGCTGTTTTTC CAWRTSGRDTGELFF
14 TRBJ2-5 - - TRBV21-1 TGTGCCAGCAGCAAAGATGGGGGGCAAGAGACCCAGTACTTC CASSKDGGQETQYF
15 TRBJ2-4 - TRBD2 TRBV9 TGTGCCAGCAGCGTAGGGGGGGGAGCCAAAAACATTCAGTACTTC CASSVGGGAKNIQYF
14 TRBJ2-7 - - TRBV27 TGTGCCAGCAGTTCGGGAAGGAGTACTACGAAGCAGTACTTC CASSSGRSTTKQYF
15 TRBJ2-1 few - TRBV5-1 TGCGCCAGCAGCTTTGACAGTTTACCCTACAATGAGCAGTTCTTC CASSFDSLPYNEQFF
16 TRBJ2-5 - TRBD2 TRBV19 TGTGCCAGTAGAGCCCGAGGAAGCGGGAGTGGAGAGACCCAGTACTTC CASRARGSGSGETQYF
12 TRBJ1-2 - - TRBV2 TGTGCCAGCAACACAGGCTCTTACGGCTACACCTTC CASNTGSYGYTF
14 TRBJ2-1 many - TRBV19 TGTGCCAGTAGTATAGGAGGACTGGGGAATGAGCAGTTCTTC CASSIGGLGNEQFF
14 TRBJ2-2 - - TRBV7-2 TGTGCCAGCAGCTTAGCAGCATTCACCGGGGAGCTGTTTTTT CASSLAAFTGELFF
17 TRBJ2-1 - TRBD2 TRBV11-2 TGTGCCAGCAGCCCCCGATGGGGGAGGCGGGAGAATAATGAGCAGTTCTTC CASSPRWGRRENNEQFF
17 TRBJ2-1 - TRBD2 TRBV9 TGTGCCAGCAGCCCCCAACCGGGACTAGGAGCCTACAATGAGCAGTTCTTC CASSPQPGLGAYNEQFF
12 TRBJ2-3 few - TRBV30 TGTGCCTGGAGTGTTGGGAGAGGTACGCAGTATTTT CAWSVGRGTQYF
13 TRBJ2-7 - - TRBV6-1 TGTGCCAGCAGTGAACAGGGCTCCTACGAGCAGTACTTC CASSEQGSYEQYF
14 TRBJ2-7 - TRBD1 TRBV5-1 TGCGCCAGCAGCTGGGACAGGGGGCGTCGCGAGCAGTACTTC CASSWDRGRREQYF
13 TRBJ2-7 once - TRBV7-2 TGTGCCAGCAGCTTAGGGGCCAGTTACGAGCAGTACTTC CASSLGASYEQYF
14 TRBJ2-7 - - TRBV19 TGTGCCAGTAAAATGGCCGTCGGGTCCTACGAGCAGTACTTC CASKMAVGSYEQYF
14 TRBJ2-1 once - TRBV30 TGTGCCTGGAGGGGGAGCCAAAACTACAATGAGCAGTTCTTC CAWRGSQNYNEQFF
13 TRBJ1-1 - - TRBV27 TGTGCCAGCAAGCGGTTATCGGACACTGAAGCTTTCTTT CASKRLSDTEAFF
18 TRBJ2-1 - TRBD2 TRBV4-2 TGTGCCAGCAGCCAAGAGGGGGTCGGCGGGAGCAATTACAATGAGCAGTTCTTC CASSQEGVGGSNYNEQFF
15 TRBJ1-6 - - TRBV5-4 TGTGCCAGCAGCCCGACCGGGGAGGGACGGTCACCCCTCCACTTT CASSPTGEGRSPLHF
17 TRBJ1-5 - - TRBV9 TGTGCCAGCAGCGTAGAAGGTAAGGGGCGCAGCAATCAGCCCCAGCATTTT CASSVEGKGRSNQPQHF